These 30 T cell receptor beta chains were sequenced from one sample in a study of OX40 agonist ivuxolimab in advanced cancers. To prepare the library, the immunoSEQ multiplex PCR assay was applied. Here the immuneACCESS table is served through TCRdb, limited to in-frame sequences with V and J called. Missing clones are a known gap in these copies; in checked studies unresolved V genes cover under half, and the rest lacks a known reason. For this sample there are 35,000 to 45,000 clones; 87% appear just once. The ten most abundant clones make up more than 25% of the sample. The sequenced sample was CD4+ or CD8+ T cells sorted from blood, obtained in a trial of the OX40 agonist ivuxolimab. The source of these receptors is an adult with an advanced solid tumor such as melanoma, head and neck, liver or kidney cancer.

This clone was found once. The chain carries TRBV11-2 and TRBJ2-7; the D is unclear. V lost 8 bases, J lost 0 bases, and 11 bases lay in between. The CDR3 covers 13 residues. The germline V gene encodes CDR1 SGHAT and CDR2 FQNNGV. The chain's CDR3 is CASRQEYSYEQYF. The CDR3 nucleotides read TGTGCCAGCCGCCAGGAATACTCCTACGAGCAGTACTTC.

This chain links TRBV5-1 with TRBJ2-1, with a possible D match to TRBD2 (6 bases). Trimming took 2 bases from V and 4 from J, leaving 13 bases between them. The CDR3 loop spans 15 amino acids. Germline CDR1 and CDR2: SGHRS and YFSETQ. The DNA for the CDR3 is TGCGCCAGCAGCTTCCAGGGAGGTGGGTACAATGAGCAGTTCTTC. Protein sequence: CASSFQGGGYNEQFF.

The chain recombines TRBV7-3 with TRBJ2-1, with a possible D match to TRBD1 (5 bases). The CDR3 covers 15 residues. The V gene lost 2 bases and the J gene lost 2 bases, with 10 bases spanning the gap. From germline, CDR1 is SGHTA and CDR2 FQGTGA. In DNA form, the CDR3 reads TGTGCCAGCAGCTTAGGACATGGCGCCTACAATGAGCAGTTCTTC. Translation: CASSLGHGAYNEQFF.

The rearrangement uses TRBV29-1 and TRBJ2-3, with TRBD1 identical over 8 bases. CDR1 SQVTM and CDR2 ANQGSEA come from the germline V gene. J gave up 2 bases and V 4 bases, and 8 bases lay outside the gene matches. This CDR3 contains 15 residues. CDR3 DNA sequence: TGCAGCGTTGTAGGTCCAGGGGGCCTCACAGATACGCAGTATTTT. Protein sequence: CSVVGPGGLTDTQYF.

The chain uses TRBV10-3 and TRBJ2-5; TRBD2 matches 7 bases. The germline V gene has CDR1 ENHRY and CDR2 SYGVKD. The CDR3 extends over 14 amino acids. The J segment lost 4 bases and the V segment lost 0 bases, leaving 2 bases of the junction unmatched. CDR3 residues: CAISESGGGETQYF. CDR3 DNA: TGTGCCATCAGTGAGTCGGGGGGGGGAGAGACCCAGTACTTC.

V and J are TRBV5-1 and TRBJ2-1; D is unresolved. V gave up 0 bases and J gave up 4 bases, with 5 bases separating them. CDR3 length: 13 residues. In germline, CDR1 is SGHRS, CDR2 YFSETQ. The CDR3 is CASSLAVYNEQFF. DNA for the CDR3: TGCGCCAGCAGCTTGGCAGTTTACAATGAGCAGTTCTTC. The whole variable domain, remainder taken from reference TRBV5-1 and TRBJ2-1, is KAGVTQTPRYLIKTRGQQVTLSCSPISGHRSVSWYQQTPGQGLQFLFEYFSETQRNKGNFPGRFSGRQFSNSRSEMNVSTLELGDSALYLCASSLAVYNEQFFGPGTRLTVL.

The DNA for the CDR3 is TGTGCCAGCAGAGCAGTGACAGGGAACACCGGGGAGCTGTTTTTT. Translating it yields CASRAVTGNTGELFF. The gene calls are TRBV2 and TRBJ2-2; tentatively, D is TRBD1 (6 bases). The germline CDR1 and CDR2 sequences are SNHLY and FYNNEI. The CDR3 runs to 15 residues. The V gene lost 6 bases and the J gene lost 1 base, with 12 bases spanning the gap.

As to this clone: At the DNA level, this CDR3 is encoded by other sequences in the same sample as well. In nucleotides, the CDR3 is TGTGCCAGCAGCCAGGGTAACTATGGCTACACCTTC. Translation: CASSQGNYGYTF. The rearrangement joins TRBV14 to TRBJ1-2; D call uncertain. CDR1 is SGHDN, CDR2 FVKESK, per germline. This CDR3 contains 12 residues. Trimming removed 3 bases at V and 1 base at J, with 3 bases between.

The V and J genes are TRBV2 and TRBJ2-3; the match to TRBD2 covers 8 bases. CDR1 is SNHLY and CDR2 is FYNNEI in the germline V gene. Trimming removed 8 bases from V and 5 bases from J; junction bases left unmatched: 9. The CDR3 totals 14 residues. The CDR3 sequence is CASAVAGFIDTQYF. The CDR3 region has the DNA TGTGCCAGCGCGGTAGCGGGGTTCATAGATACGCAGTATTTT.

This chain uses TRBV7-9 with TRBJ2-4, with D possibly matching TRBD2 (5 bases). Germline lookup yields CDR1 SEHNR and CDR2 FQNEAQ (reference sequence). Trimming cost V 7 bases and J 0 bases, with 16 bases left between them. This CDR3 contains 16 residues. The DNA for the CDR3 is TGTGCCAGCAACCAGCAGTCGGGGTTAGCCAAAAACATTCAGTACTTC. It codes for CASNQQSGLAKNIQYF.

This clone was observed a few times. This chain uses TRBV11-2 with TRBJ2-7; 7 bases line up with TRBD1. The CDR3 contains 12 residues. The germline V gene encodes CDR1 SGHAT and CDR2 FQNNGV. Unmatched junction bases numbered 8, after V lost 5 bases and J lost 10 bases. The DNA for the CDR3 is TGTGCCAGCAGCCCAGGGACAGCCCTTCAGTACTTC. As protein: CASSPGTALQYF.

The rearrangement uses TRBV7-8 and TRBJ1-5; the D is unclear. Trimming took off 0 bases at V and 1 base at J, with 7 bases between the two ends. The length of the CDR3 is 15 residues. Looked up from germline, CDR1 is SGHVS and CDR2 is FQNEAQ. This CDR3 reads CASSLAAMSNQPQHF. Written as DNA, the CDR3 is TGTGCCAGCAGCTTAGCGGCGATGAGCAATCAGCCCCAGCATTTT.

V usage is TRBV20-1 and J usage is TRBJ1-1, with unresolved D. CDR3 length: 11 residues. Per germline, CDR1 DFQATT and CDR2 SNEGSKA (reference sequence). Trimming pared 2 bases from V and 4 bases from J, leaving 5 bases between. The CDR3 DNA reads TGCAGTGCTAGATTGGTCACTGAAGCTTTCTTT. This encodes CSARLVTEAFF.

The chain couples TRBV30 to TRBJ1-1; perhaps TRBD1 as D (6 bases). This CDR3 contains 13 residues. Trimming shortened V by 0 bases and J by 6 bases, and 11 bases separated the two germline ends. Germline loops: CDR1 GTSNPN, CDR2 SVGIG (reference sequence). The DNA of the CDR3 is TGTGCCTGGAGTGTACCCGGGGGCTCTGAAGCTTTCTTT. It is translated as CAWSVPGGSEAFF. The entire variable domain, with the rest obtained from reference TRBV30 and TRBJ1-1, is as follows: SQTIHQWPATLVQPVGSPLSLECTVEGTSNPNLYWYRQAAGRGLQLLFYSVGIGQISSEVPQNLSASRPQDRQFILSSKKLLLSDSGFYLCAWSVPGGSEAFFGQGTRLTVV.

The chain has TRBV10-3 and TRBJ2-7; TRBD1 agrees at 8 bases. Germline V gene lookup returns CDR1 ENHRY and CDR2 SYGVKD. CDR3 length: 12 amino acids. Trimming took 7 bases from V and 5 from J; bases not matched to a gene: 4. CDR3 sequence reads: CAINDRGDEQYF. The CDR3 DNA sequence: TGTGCCATCAATGACAGGGGCGACGAGCAGTACTTC.

The chain couples TRBV7-6 to TRBJ2-5; the D call may be TRBD1 or TRBD2 (5 bases each). CDR3 length: 15 amino acids. Trimming took off 5 bases at V and 2 bases at J, with 15 bases between the two ends. Germline CDR1 reads SGHVS; CDR2 reads FNYEAQ. The CDR3 loop reads CASSAYQGPQETQYF. In DNA form, the CDR3 reads TGTGCCAGCAGCGCATATCAGGGACCTCAAGAGACCCAGTACTTC.

The V and J genes are TRBV7-6 and TRBJ2-1; D might be TRBD2 (7 bases). CDR1 and CDR2 from the germline V gene are SGHVS and FNYEAQ. The CDR3 is made up of 16 amino acids. With 1 base removed from V and 7 bases from J, the gap between germline ends came to 17 bases. CDR3 sequence (DNA): TGTGCCAGCAGCTTAGTGTTGGGGGGGGCCGGAAATGAGCAGTTCTTC. This codes for CASSLVLGGAGNEQFF.

The sample holds one count of this clone. The chain carries TRBV19 and TRBJ2-2, with 7 positions matching TRBD2. The germline V gene encodes CDR1 LNHDA and CDR2 SQIVND (reference sequence). The CDR3 extends over 14 amino acids. J gave up 6 bases and V 3 bases, and 4 bases lay outside the gene matches. This chain's CDR3 is CASSIGGKAGELFF. Written as DNA, the CDR3 is TGTGCCAGTAGTATCGGGGGGAAGGCCGGGGAGCTGTTTTTT.

The chain links TRBV19 to TRBJ2-3; the match to TRBD2 covers 9 bases. The CDR3 has 14 amino acids. Germline V gene lookup returns CDR1 LNHDA and CDR2 SQIVND (reference sequence). V shed 7 bases, J shed 7 bases, and the junction held 9 bases outside the gene matches. CDR3 in amino acids: CASTDSGGPNTQYF. The CDR3 DNA reads TGTGCCAGTACCGATAGCGGGGGCCCTAATACGCAGTATTTT.

The chain recombines TRBV13 with TRBJ2-3; D remains unclear. V was pared by 5 bases and J by 3 bases, with 9 bases between. Germline values: CDR1 PRHDT, CDR2 FYEKMQ (reference sequence). This CDR3 contains 13 residues. Written as DNA, the CDR3 is TGTGCCAGCAGCCCCCGTCAAACAGATACGCAGTATTTT. Translating it yields CASSPRQTDTQYF. Filled out from reference TRBV13 and TRBJ2-3, the complete variable domain reads AAGVIQSPRHLIKEKRETATLKCYPIPRHDTVYWYQQGPGQDPQFLISFYEKMQSDKGSIPDRFSAQQFSDYHSELNMSSLELGDSALYFCASSPRQTDTQYFGPGTRLTVL.

This clone came up a few times. The chain recombines TRBV6-5 with TRBJ1-2, with D tentatively TRBD1 (5 bases). This CDR3 is 15 amino acids long. Germline-derived CDR1 and CDR2 are MNHEY and SVGAGI. V was cut by 5 bases and J by 0 bases, with 13 bases left in between. The DNA of the CDR3 is TGTGCCAGCAGTCCCAACAGGCTCGCTAACTATGGCTACACCTTC. This encodes CASSPNRLANYGYTF.

This chain uses TRBV7-9 with TRBJ2-1; TRBD1 or TRBD2 may be the D gene (6 bases each). Deletions cut 1 base from V and 4 bases from J, with 14 bases between. Germline assignment: CDR1 SEHNR and CDR2 FQNEAQ (reference sequence). The length of the CDR3 is 16 residues. CDR3 residues: CASSLVLGGAYNEQFF. CDR3 nucleotides: TGTGCCAGCAGCTTAGTGCTGGGGGGCGCGTACAATGAGCAGTTCTTC.

This chain connects TRBV27 to TRBJ2-2, with D perhaps TRBD1 or TRBD2 (6 bases each). With 6 bases removed from V and 6 bases from J, the gap between germline ends came to 26 bases. The CDR3 totals 18 residues. Germline V gene data show CDR1 as MNHEY and CDR2 as SMNVEV (reference sequence). Written as DNA, the CDR3 is TGTGCCAGCAGCTTTAGGGGGGTTGGCAAACCGAAGGCCGGGGAGCTGTTTTTT. Amino acids: CASSFRGVGKPKAGELFF.

J is TRBJ1-2 and V is TRBV5-1; D ambiguous. Germline CDR1 is SGHRS and CDR2 is YFSETQ. V lost 4 bases and J lost 4, with 11 bases in between. This CDR3 spans 13 amino acids. The CDR3 is CASSIGRGYGYTF. The CDR3, as DNA: TGCGCCAGCAGCATAGGACGGGGCTATGGCTACACCTTC.

The sample holds one count of this clone. This chain links TRBV28 with TRBJ1-5; a possible D gene is TRBD1 (6 bases). Trimming pared 3 bases from V and 2 bases from J, leaving 14 bases between. The CDR3 contains 16 residues. CDR1 is MDHEN and CDR2 is SYDVKM in the germline V gene. CDR3 in amino acids: CASSFSSRGGNQPQHF. In nucleotides, the CDR3 is TGTGCCAGCAGTTTTTCGTCCAGGGGCGGCAATCAGCCCCAGCATTTT.

This chain connects TRBV7-2 to TRBJ1-6, with 7 bases aligning to TRBD1. The ends lost 6 bases at V and 5 bases at J; junction bases unmatched: 7. The germline gives CDR1 SGHTA, CDR2 FQGNSA. CDR3 length: 15 amino acids. This CDR3 reads CASRHNRGNNSPLHF. DNA of the CDR3: TGTGCCAGCAGACATAACAGGGGAAATAATTCACCCCTCCACTTT.

This clone has only one observation. CDR3 DNA: TGCGCCAGCAGCCTCTATTTAGGGGGGCCCACAGATACGCAGTATTTT. Amino acids: CASSLYLGGPTDTQYF. The rearrangement joins TRBV4-1 to TRBJ2-3; D could derive from TRBD1 or TRBD2 (6 bases each). CDR3 length: 16 amino acids. Germline V lookup: CDR1 MGHRA, CDR2 YSYEKL. Deletions cut 4 bases from V and 2 bases from J, with 16 bases between.

The chain combines TRBV2 with TRBJ2-2, with 9 bases matching TRBD1. Germline loops: CDR1 SNHLY, CDR2 FYNNEI. With 4 bases clipped from V and 5 bases from J, the junction kept 8 bases outside the gene matches. CDR3 length: 16 residues. The chain's CDR3 is CASSAERQGVTGELFF. The CDR3 coding sequence is TGTGCCAGCAGTGCTGAGAGACAGGGGGTTACCGGGGAGCTGTTTTTT. Based on the CDR3 plus reference TRBV2 and TRBJ2-2, the full variable domain is EPEVTQTPSHQVTQMGQEVILRCVPISNHLYFYWYRQILGQKVEFLVSFYNNEISEKSEIFDDQFSVERPDGSNFTLKIRSTKLEDSAMYFCASSAERQGVTGELFFGEGSRLTVL.

This clone was picked up one time. J is TRBJ2-3 and V is TRBV18; D is unresolved. The CDR3 contains 15 residues. The V gene lost 2 bases and the J gene lost 0 bases, with 9 bases spanning the gap. The germline V gene has CDR1 KGHSH and CDR2 LQKENI. The CDR3 loop is CASSPLTTSTDTQYF. CDR3 nucleotide sequence: TGTGCCAGCTCACCATTGACGACTAGCACAGATACGCAGTATTTT.

This clone was found once. The chain is built from TRBV10-2 and TRBJ1-1; D may be TRBD1 (6 bases). Trimming removed 7 bases at V and 1 base at J, with 13 bases between. Per the germline V gene, CDR1 is WSHSY and CDR2 is SAAADI. The CDR3 covers 14 residues. CDR3 nucleotides: TGCGCCAGCACAGGGGAATGGGCGAACACTGAAGCTTTCTTT. Encoded protein: CASTGEWANTEAFF.